This T cell receptor (beta chain) was identified in a study of T cells expressing NK-cell markers. About the study: Seven of eight sequenced donors tested HCMV-seropositive; one tested seronegative.

Beta-chain TCR cDNA was generated via 5'RACE template switching with UMIs. TCRdb reprocessed the 5' RACE reads and keeps a single row for each CDR3 protein, giving no DNA. The data include hundreds of thousands of distinct CDR3 sequences; the top ten clones carry roughly 5.2%. Overall study findings and caveats: A range of 1.0-7.0% of CD8+ T cells consisted of dominant NKG2C+ clonotypes in a handful of donors. The study found these clonotypes also leading the CD3+CD56-NKG2C+ fraction in several donors.

As concerns this clonotype: Its antigen is unknown.

Material: blood T cells: a sorted CD56 or NKG2C T cell subset, CD4+ or CD8+ T cells, or bulk PBMC T cells (not recorded which). The TCR was taken from a man between 18 and 69 years old in good health.

CDR3 sequence: CASSQDLTENSPLHF. The chain couples TRBV4-2 to TRBJ1-6. The CDR3 length is 15 residues. The germline V gene encodes CDR1 LGHNA and CDR2 YNFKEQ.